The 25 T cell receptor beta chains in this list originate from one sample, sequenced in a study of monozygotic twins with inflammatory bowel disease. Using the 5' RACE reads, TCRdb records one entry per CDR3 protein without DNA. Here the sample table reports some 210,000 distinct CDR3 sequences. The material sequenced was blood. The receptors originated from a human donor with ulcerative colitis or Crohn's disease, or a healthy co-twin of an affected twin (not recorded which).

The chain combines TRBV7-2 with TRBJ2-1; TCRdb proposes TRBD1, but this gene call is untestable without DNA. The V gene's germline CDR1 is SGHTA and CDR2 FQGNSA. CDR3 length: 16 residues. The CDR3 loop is CASSLARQGFYNEQFF.

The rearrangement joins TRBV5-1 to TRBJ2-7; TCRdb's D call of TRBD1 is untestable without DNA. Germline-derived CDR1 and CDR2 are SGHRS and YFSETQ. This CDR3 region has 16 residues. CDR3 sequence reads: CASSQGYRDRGVEQYF.

CDR3 amino acids: CSAPMAGLKETQYF. This sequence joins TRBV20-1 and TRBJ2-5; the TCRdb D gene call, TRBD2, has no DNA to confirm it. In germline, CDR1 is DFQATT, CDR2 SNEGSKA (reference sequence). This CDR3 spans 14 amino acids.

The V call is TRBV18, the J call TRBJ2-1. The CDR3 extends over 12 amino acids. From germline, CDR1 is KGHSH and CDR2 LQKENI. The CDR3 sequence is CASSPRNNEQFF. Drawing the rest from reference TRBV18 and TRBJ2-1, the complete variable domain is NAGVMQNPRHLVRRRGQEARLRCSPMKGHSHVYWYRQLPEEGLKFMVYLQKENIIDESGMPKERFSAEFPKEGPSILRIQQVVRGDSAAYFCASSPRNNEQFFGPGTRLTVL.

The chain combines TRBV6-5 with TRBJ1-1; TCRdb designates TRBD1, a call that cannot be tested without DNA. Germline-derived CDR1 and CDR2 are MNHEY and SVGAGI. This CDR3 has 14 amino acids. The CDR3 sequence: CASSWDTVNTEAFF.

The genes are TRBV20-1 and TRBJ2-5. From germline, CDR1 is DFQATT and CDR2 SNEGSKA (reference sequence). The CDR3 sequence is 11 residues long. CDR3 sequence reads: CSAKGEETQYF.

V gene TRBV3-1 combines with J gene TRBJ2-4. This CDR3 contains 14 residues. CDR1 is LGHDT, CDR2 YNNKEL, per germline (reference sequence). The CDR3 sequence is CASSQAVIKNIQYF. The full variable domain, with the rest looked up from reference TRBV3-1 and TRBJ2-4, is DTAVSQTPKYLVTQMGNDKSIKCEQNLGHDTMYWYKQDSKKFLKIMFSYNNKELIINETVPNRFSPKSPDKAHLNLHINSLELGDSAVYFCASSQAVIKNIQYFGAGTRLSVL.

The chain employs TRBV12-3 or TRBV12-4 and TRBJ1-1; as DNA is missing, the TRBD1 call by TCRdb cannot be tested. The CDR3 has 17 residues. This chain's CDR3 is CASSLRTERGMNTEAFF.

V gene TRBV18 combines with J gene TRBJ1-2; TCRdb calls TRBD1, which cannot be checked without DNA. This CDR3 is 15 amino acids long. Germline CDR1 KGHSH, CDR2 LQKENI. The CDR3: CASSQLQQGHYGYTF.

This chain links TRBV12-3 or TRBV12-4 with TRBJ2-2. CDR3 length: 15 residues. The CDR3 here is CASSLVEGGTGELFF.

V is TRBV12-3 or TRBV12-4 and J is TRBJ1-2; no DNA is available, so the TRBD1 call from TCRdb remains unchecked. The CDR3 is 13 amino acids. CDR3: CASQTQGDYGYTF.

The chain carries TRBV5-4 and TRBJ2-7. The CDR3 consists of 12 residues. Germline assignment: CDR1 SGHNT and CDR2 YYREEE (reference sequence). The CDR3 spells CASSLLDREQYF.

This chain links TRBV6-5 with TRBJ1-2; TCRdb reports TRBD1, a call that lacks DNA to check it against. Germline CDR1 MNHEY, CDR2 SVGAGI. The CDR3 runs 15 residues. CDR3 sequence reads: CASSYNRQGLYGYTF.

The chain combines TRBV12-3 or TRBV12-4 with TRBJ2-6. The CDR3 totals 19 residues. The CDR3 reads CASSSNSLRPNSGANVLTF.

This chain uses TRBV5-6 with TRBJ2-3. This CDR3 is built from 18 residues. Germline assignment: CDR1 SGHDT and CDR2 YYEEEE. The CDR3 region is CASSLVADRNLLLDTQYF.

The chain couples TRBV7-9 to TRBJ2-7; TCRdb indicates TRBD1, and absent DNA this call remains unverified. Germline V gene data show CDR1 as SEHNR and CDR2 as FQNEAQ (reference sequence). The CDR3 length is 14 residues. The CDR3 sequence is CTSSTPGRAYEQYF.

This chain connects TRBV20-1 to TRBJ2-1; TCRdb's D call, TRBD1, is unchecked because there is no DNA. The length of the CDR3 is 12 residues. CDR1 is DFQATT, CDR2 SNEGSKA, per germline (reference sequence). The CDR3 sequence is CSARQGFFEQFF.

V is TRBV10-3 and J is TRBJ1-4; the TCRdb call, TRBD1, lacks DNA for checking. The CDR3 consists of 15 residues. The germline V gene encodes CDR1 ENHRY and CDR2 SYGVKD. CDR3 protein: CAISGADSLNEKLFF.

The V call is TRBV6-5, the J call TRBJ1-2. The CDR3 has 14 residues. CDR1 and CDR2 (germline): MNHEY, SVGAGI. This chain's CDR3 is CASSYVAGNYGYTF.

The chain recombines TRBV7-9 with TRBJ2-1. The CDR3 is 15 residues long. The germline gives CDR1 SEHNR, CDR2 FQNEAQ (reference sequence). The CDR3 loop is CASSQAAPSYNEQFF.

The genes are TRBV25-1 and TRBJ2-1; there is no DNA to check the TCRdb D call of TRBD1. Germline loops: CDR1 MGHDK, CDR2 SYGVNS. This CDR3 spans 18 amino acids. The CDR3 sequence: CASSVFVGDRGSYNEQFF.

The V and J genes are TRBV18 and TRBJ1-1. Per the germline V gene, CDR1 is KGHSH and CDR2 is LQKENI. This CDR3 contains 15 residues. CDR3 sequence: CASSPRGEGNTEAFF.

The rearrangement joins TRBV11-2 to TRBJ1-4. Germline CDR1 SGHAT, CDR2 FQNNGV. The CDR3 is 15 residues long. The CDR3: CASSLVGSTNEKLFF.

The chain's CDR3 is CASSLAGPYNEQFF. The chain recombines TRBV7-3 with TRBJ2-1. From germline, CDR1 is SGHTA and CDR2 FQGTGA. This CDR3 is built from 14 residues.

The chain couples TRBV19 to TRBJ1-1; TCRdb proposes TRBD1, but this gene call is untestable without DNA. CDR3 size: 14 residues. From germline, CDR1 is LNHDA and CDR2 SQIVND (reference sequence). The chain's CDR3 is CASTKRGMNTEAFF.